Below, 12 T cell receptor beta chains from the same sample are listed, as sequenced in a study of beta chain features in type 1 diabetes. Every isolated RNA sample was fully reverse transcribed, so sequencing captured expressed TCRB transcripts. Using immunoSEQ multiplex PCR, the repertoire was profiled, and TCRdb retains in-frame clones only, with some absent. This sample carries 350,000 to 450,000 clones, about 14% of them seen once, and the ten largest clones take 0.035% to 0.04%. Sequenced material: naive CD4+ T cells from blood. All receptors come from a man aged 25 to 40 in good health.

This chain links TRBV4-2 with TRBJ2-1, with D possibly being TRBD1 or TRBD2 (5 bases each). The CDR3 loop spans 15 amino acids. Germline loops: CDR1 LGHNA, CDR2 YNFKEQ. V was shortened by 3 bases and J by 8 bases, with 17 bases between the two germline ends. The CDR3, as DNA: TGTGCCAGCAGCCACCTGACCAACCGGGGCCATGAGCAGTTCTTC. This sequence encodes CASSHLTNRGHEQFF.

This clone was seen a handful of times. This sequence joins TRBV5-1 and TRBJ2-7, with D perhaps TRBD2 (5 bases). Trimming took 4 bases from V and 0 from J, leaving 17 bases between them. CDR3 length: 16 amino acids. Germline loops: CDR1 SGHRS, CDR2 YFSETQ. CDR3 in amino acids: CASSPTPLGSSYEQYF. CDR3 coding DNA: TGCGCCAGCAGCCCTACTCCCTTGGGGAGCTCCTACGAGCAGTACTTC.

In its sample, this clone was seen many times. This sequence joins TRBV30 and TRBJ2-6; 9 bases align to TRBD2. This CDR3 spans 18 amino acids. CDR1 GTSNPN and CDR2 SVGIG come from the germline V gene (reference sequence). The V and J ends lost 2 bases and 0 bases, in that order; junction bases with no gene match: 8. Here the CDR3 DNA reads TGTGCCTGGAGTAGCCTAGCGGGGCCGGCCTCTGGGGCCAACGTCCTGACTTTC. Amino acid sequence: CAWSSLAGPASGANVLTF.

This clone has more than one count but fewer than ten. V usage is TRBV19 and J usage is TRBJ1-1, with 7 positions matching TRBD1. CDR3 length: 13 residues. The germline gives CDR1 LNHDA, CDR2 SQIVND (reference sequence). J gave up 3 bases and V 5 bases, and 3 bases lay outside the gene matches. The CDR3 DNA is TGTGCCAGTAGTCGGCAGGGGGACACTGAAGCTTTCTTT. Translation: CASSRQGDTEAFF.

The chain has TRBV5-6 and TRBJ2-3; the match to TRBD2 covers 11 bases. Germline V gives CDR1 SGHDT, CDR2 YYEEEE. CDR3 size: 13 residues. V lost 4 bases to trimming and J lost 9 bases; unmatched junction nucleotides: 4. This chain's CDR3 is CASSTTSGATQYF. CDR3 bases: TGTGCCAGCAGCACGACTAGCGGGGCAACGCAGTATTTT.

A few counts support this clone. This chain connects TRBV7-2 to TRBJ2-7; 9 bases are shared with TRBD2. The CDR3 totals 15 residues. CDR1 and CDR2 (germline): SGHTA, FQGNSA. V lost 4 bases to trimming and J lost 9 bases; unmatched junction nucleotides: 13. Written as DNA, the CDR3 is TGTGCCAGCAGCTCCAAAGCGAAGGGACTAGCCGGGCAGTACGTC. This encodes CASSSKAKGLAGQYV.

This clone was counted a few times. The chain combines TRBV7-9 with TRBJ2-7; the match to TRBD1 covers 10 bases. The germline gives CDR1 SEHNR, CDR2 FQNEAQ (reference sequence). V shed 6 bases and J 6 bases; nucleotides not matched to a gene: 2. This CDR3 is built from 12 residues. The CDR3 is CASSRDRGEQYV. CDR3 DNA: TGTGCCAGCAGTCGGGACAGGGGCGAGCAGTACGTC.

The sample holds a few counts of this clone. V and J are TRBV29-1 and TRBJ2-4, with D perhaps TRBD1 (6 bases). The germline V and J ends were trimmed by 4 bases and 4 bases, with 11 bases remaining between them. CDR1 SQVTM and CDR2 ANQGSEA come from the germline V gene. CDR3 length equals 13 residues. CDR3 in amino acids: CSVGVDRKNIQYF. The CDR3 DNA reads TGCAGCGTTGGGGTGGACAGAAAAAACATTCAGTACTTC.

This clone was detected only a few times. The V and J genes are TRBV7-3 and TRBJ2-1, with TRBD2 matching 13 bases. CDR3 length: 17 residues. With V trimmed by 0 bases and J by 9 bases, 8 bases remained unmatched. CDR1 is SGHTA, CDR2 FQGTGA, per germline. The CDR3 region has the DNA TGTGCCAGCAGCTTAACGTTAACTAGCGGGAGGGCCGGTGAGCAGTTCTTC. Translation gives CASSLTLTSGRAGEQFF.

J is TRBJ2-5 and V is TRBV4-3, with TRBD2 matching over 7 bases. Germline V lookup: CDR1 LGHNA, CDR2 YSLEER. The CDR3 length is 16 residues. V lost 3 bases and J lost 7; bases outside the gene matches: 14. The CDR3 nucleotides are TGCGCCAGCAGCCAGAACCGGGGCGGGAGTGGGGTGACCCAGTACTTC. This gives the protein CASSQNRGGSGVTQYF.

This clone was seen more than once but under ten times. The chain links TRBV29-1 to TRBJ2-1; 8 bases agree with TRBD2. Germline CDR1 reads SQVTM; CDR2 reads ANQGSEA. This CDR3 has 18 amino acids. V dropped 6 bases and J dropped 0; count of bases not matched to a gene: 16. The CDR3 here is CSVRRGTSPASSYNEQFF. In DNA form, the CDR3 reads TGCAGCGTCCGGAGGGGGACTAGTCCTGCTAGCTCCTACAATGAGCAGTTCTTC.

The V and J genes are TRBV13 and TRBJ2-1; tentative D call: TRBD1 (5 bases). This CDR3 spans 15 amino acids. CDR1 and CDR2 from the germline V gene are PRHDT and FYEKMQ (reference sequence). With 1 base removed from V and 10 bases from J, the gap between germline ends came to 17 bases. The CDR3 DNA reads TGTGCCAGCAGCTTAGAGGGGCAGGCTAGAGGCGAGCAGTTCTTC. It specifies CASSLEGQARGEQFF.